A single sample is the source of the 23 T cell receptor beta chains below, sequenced in a study of cytomegalovirus exposure and HLA in healthy donors. Profiling relied on immunoSEQ multiplex PCR, and the TCRdb table lists in-frame clones only, not all of them. The table has about 360,000 clones, 86% seen once; the top ten hold roughly 0.82%. Sequenced: PBMCs. The receptors derive from a woman aged 18-29 years in good health and CMV-seronegative.

This chain links TRBV10-1 with TRBJ2-5, with a weak D call TRBD2 (6 bases). V lost 4 bases, J lost 3 bases, and 9 bases lay in between. Germline V gives CDR1 WNHNN, CDR2 SYGVQD (reference sequence). The CDR3 is made up of 13 amino acids. As DNA, the CDR3 is TGCGCCAGCAGTGGTCGGGGGAAAGAGACCCAGTACTTC. This gives the protein CASSGRGKETQYF.

The gene calls are TRBV28 and TRBJ2-7; 7 positions match TRBD1. This CDR3 has 15 amino acids. After removal of 1 base from V and 2 bases from J, the junction contained 5 bases not matched to a gene. Germline V lookup: CDR1 MDHEN, CDR2 SYDVKM. The CDR3 nucleotides read TGTGCCAGCAGTTTATTTCCCAGGGGGACCTACGAGCAGTACTTC. Its translation: CASSLFPRGTYEQYF.

This chain joins TRBV20-1 and TRBJ1-1; D is possibly TRBD1 (6 bases). The CDR3 has 11 amino acids. The V gene's germline CDR1 is DFQATT and CDR2 SNEGSKA (reference sequence). Trimming cost V 3 bases and J 8 bases, with 10 bases left between them. Here the CDR3 DNA reads TGCAGTGCTAGGAGGACAGAGGAAGCTTTCTTT. Its protein product is CSARRTEEAFF.

CDR3 in amino acids: CASRNYGTGTGNTIYF. The CDR3 DNA reads TGTGCCAGCAGAAATTACGGGACAGGGACAGGAAACACCATATATTTT. V is TRBV2 and J is TRBJ1-3, with 9 bases lining up with TRBD1. Germline trimming cut 6 bases from V and 4 bases from J; bases unmatched to any gene: 10. Germline CDR1 is SNHLY and CDR2 is FYNNEI. The CDR3 sequence is 16 residues long.

J is TRBJ2-1 and V is TRBV11-3, with D possibly TRBD2 on 6 matching bases. The germline CDR1 and CDR2 sequences are SGHNT and YENEEA. Trimming took off 5 bases at V and 5 bases at J, with 19 bases between the two ends. The CDR3 has 16 amino acids. The CDR3, as DNA: TGTGCCAGCAGCCCCCAACATCTAGCGACGAACAATGAGCAGTTCTTC. It encodes CASSPQHLATNNEQFF.

The chain is built from TRBV6-6 and TRBJ2-7, with a tentative D call TRBD1 (5 bases). In germline, CDR1 is MNHNY, CDR2 SVGAGI (reference sequence). The V end lost 4 bases, the J end lost 1 base, and 14 bases lay between the germline ends. The CDR3 covers 15 residues. The CDR3 coding sequence is TGTGCCAGCAGTTCCAGACAGAAGGCGTCCTACGAGCAGTACTTC. It specifies CASSSRQKASYEQYF.

The count of this clone is one. This chain uses TRBV18 with TRBJ2-3; D is uncertain. The CDR3 is made up of 15 amino acids. Germline assignment: CDR1 KGHSH and CDR2 LQKENI. The V and J ends lost 4 bases and 0 bases respectively, with 11 bases between them. The CDR3, as DNA: TGTGCCAGCTCACTGTTCCAAGCTAGCACAGATACGCAGTATTTT. Translating gives CASSLFQASTDTQYF.

The chain has TRBV13 and TRBJ2-1, with a weak D call TRBD1 (5 bases). The CDR3 spans 14 residues. Looked up from germline, CDR1 is PRHDT and CDR2 is FYEKMQ (reference sequence). V gave up 2 bases and J gave up 7 bases, with 12 bases separating them. The CDR3 nucleotides read TGTGCCAGCAGCTTATGGGGCGCGCAAAATGAGCAGTTCTTC. Amino acid sequence: CASSLWGAQNEQFF.

V usage is TRBV5-1 and J usage is TRBJ1-2; TRBD1 matches at 7 bases. The germline CDR1 and CDR2 sequences are SGHRS and YFSETQ. Losses at the gene ends were 4 bases for V and 5 bases for J; bases not matched to a gene: 14. This CDR3 comprises 16 residues. The CDR3 here is CASSPLSATGRYGYTF. CDR3 bases: TGCGCCAGCAGCCCCCTATCTGCGACAGGGAGATATGGCTACACCTTC.

The chain recombines TRBV30 with TRBJ1-6, with 10 bases lining up with TRBD1. Trimming removed 3 bases from V and 6 bases from J; junction bases left unmatched: 8. In germline, CDR1 is GTSNPN, CDR2 SVGIG (reference sequence). The CDR3 consists of 16 residues. The CDR3 DNA follows: TGTGCCTGGAGAACGACAGGGGGCGCATTTAATTCACCCCTCCACTTT. Protein product: CAWRTTGGAFNSPLHF.

The chain links TRBV4-1 to TRBJ2-2, with 8 bases that match TRBD2. The CDR3 contains 16 residues. In germline, CDR1 is MGHRA, CDR2 YSYEKL. J was trimmed by 8 bases and V by 0 bases; bases with no gene match: 8. The CDR3 DNA follows: TGCGCCAGCAGCCAAGAGGGCAGCGGGAGATCTGGGGAGCTGTTTTTT. Residues: CASSQEGSGRSGELFF.

V usage is TRBV10-2 and J usage is TRBJ2-7, with TRBD1 identical over 11 bases. J lost 5 bases, V lost 5 bases, and 2 bases had no gene match. CDR3 length equals 13 residues. Germline assignment: CDR1 WSHSY and CDR2 SAAADI. In nucleotides, the CDR3 is TGCGCCAGCAGTTTGGGACAGGGGGACGAGCAGTACTTC. This encodes CASSLGQGDEQYF.

The J gene is TRBJ2-5, the V gene TRBV5-6, with a tentative D call TRBD2 (6 bases). Between the trimmed V and J ends, which lost 1 base and 5 bases, there was a span of 15 bases. This CDR3 contains 15 residues. The germline V gene encodes CDR1 SGHDT and CDR2 YYEEEE. DNA of the CDR3: TGTGCCAGCAGCTTGTTGGCCGGGAGTAGGGAGACCCAGTACTTC. Its protein product is CASSLLAGSRETQYF.

The rearrangement links TRBV7-8 to TRBJ2-1, with 12 bases that match TRBD2. There are 15 residues in the CDR3. Germline CDR1 reads SGHVS; CDR2 reads FQNEAQ. V trimming: 6 bases; J trimming: 4 bases; junction bases outside the gene matches: 4. The CDR3 protein is CASRKTSGRYNEQFF. In nucleotides, the CDR3 is TGTGCCAGCAGAAAAACTAGCGGGAGGTACAATGAGCAGTTCTTC.

The CDR3 loop is CASSPRTGPSSYEQYF. The CDR3 DNA reads as TGCGCCAGCAGCCCCCGGACAGGGCCGAGCTCCTACGAGCAGTACTTC. The V and J genes are TRBV5-1 and TRBJ2-7; 8 bases fit TRBD1. CDR1 and CDR2 (germline): SGHRS, YFSETQ. The V gene end was trimmed by 4 bases and the J gene end by 0 bases; junction bases not matched to a gene: 9. This CDR3 has 16 amino acids.

The chain is built from TRBV10-3 and TRBJ2-2; possibly TRBD2 for D (5 bases). The CDR3 runs 15 residues. Between the trimmed V and J ends, which lost 6 bases and 4 bases, there was a span of 15 bases. Germline-derived CDR1 and CDR2 are ENHRY and SYGVKD. CDR3 sequence reads: CAIRREITLTGELFF. Here the CDR3 DNA reads TGTGCCATCAGGAGGGAAATCACGCTCACCGGGGAGCTGTTTTTT.

This clone was recorded only once. V usage is TRBV6-5 and J usage is TRBJ2-7; 8 nucleotides line up with TRBD1. J gave up 5 bases and V 5 bases, and 5 bases lay outside the gene matches. Per germline, CDR1 MNHEY and CDR2 SVGAGI. The CDR3 is 13 residues long. This chain's CDR3 is CASSRTGLDEQYF. CDR3 coding DNA: TGTGCCAGCAGTCGGACAGGGCTCGACGAGCAGTACTTC.

This chain joins TRBV27 and TRBJ1-2; 8 nucleotides agree with TRBD1. The CDR3 spans 17 residues. CDR1 and CDR2 from the germline V gene are MNHEY and SMNVEV (reference sequence). Trimming at V came to 4 bases and at J to 0 bases, leaving 10 bases not matched to a gene. CDR3 coding DNA: TGTGCCAGCAGTTCGACCGCATACAGGGGGTCTAACTATGGCTACACCTTC. Protein product: CASSSTAYRGSNYGYTF.

The chain is built from TRBV15 and TRBJ2-7; weak D call: TRBD1 (6 bases). Germline V CDR1 and CDR2: LNHNV, YYDKDF (reference sequence). Trimming took off 3 bases at V and 2 bases at J, with 14 bases between the two ends. This CDR3 has 15 residues. CDR3 bases: TGTGCCACCAGCAGCTCCCGGGACATCCCCTACGAGCAGTACTTC. Translating it yields CATSSSRDIPYEQYF.

The chain is built from TRBV6-6 and TRBJ1-5; TRBD1 matches 7 bases. From germline, CDR1 is MNHNY and CDR2 SVGAGI (reference sequence). V lost 6 bases and J lost 0; bases outside the gene matches: 8. There are 16 residues in the CDR3. CDR3: CASRGRDSHSNQPQHF. The CDR3 DNA sequence: TGTGCCAGCAGGGGCCGGGACAGCCATAGCAATCAGCCCCAGCATTTT.

The chain is built from TRBV5-4 and TRBJ2-3; D ambiguous. Per the germline V gene, CDR1 is SGHNT and CDR2 is YYREEE (reference sequence). The CDR3 length is 12 residues. V dropped 4 bases and J dropped 2 bases, with 5 bases sitting between them. CDR3 residues: CASSTFTDTQYF. The CDR3 DNA reads TGTGCCAGCAGCACTTTCACAGATACGCAGTATTTT.

This chain links TRBV10-2 with TRBJ2-7; no definite D call. The CDR3 is 16 amino acids. The ends were cut back, 1 base at V and 1 base at J, with 14 bases in the middle. The V gene's germline CDR1 is WSHSY and CDR2 SAAADI. CDR3 sequence: CASSEYGQALSYEQYF. For the CDR3, the DNA is TGCGCCAGCAGTGAGTACGGTCAGGCCTTATCCTACGAGCAGTACTTC.

The chain links TRBV10-3 to TRBJ1-4; 10 bases are a match to TRBD1. V was clipped by 6 bases and J by 10 bases; unmatched bases: 8. There are 14 residues in the CDR3. Germline V lookup: CDR1 ENHRY, CDR2 SYGVKD. CDR3 sequence: CAIRSGQGDGKLFF. CDR3 sequence (DNA): TGTGCCATCAGATCCGGACAGGGGGACGGAAAACTGTTTTTT.